A selection of T cell receptor beta chains follows, all from one sample in a study of blood T cell repertoires in COVID-19. Produced via immunoSEQ multiplex PCR; TCRdb's table is partial and in-frame only. The profile shows about 160,000 clones, approximately 88% of them singletons. Sequencing used peripheral blood. The receptors stem from a woman aged 60-75 years who had recovered from COVID-19. Each CDR3 is given with its conserved first and last residue. The order of the fields is CDR3 protein, CDR3 DNA, V gene, J gene, D gene, clone size. The D gene is left open where the match is weak. For some rows the clone size is stated as once, few or many, or as a class when expanded; others skip it.

CAWSGTGYTYEQYF	TGTGCCTGGAGTGGGACAGGGTACACCTACGAGCAGTACTTC	TRBV30	TRBJ2-7	TRBD1	NA
CASSHPGYEQYF	TGTGCCAGCAGCCATCCGGGCTACGAGCAGTACTTC	TRBV3-1/TRBV3-2	TRBJ2-7	NA	NA
CASSQGQAYNSPLHF	TGCGCCAGCAGCCAAGGACAGGCCTATAATTCACCCCTCCACTTT	TRBV4-1	TRBJ1-6	NA	once
CASSQSIAGRQETQYF	TGTGCCAGCAGCCAATCGATAGCGGGGAGACAAGAGACCCAGTACTTC	TRBV4-2	TRBJ2-5	TRBD2	NA
CASSFWAGRAEAFF	TGTGCCAGCAGTTTCTGGGCGGGGAGGGCTGAAGCTTTCTTT	TRBV28	TRBJ1-1	NA	once
CASSLRTAAVELFF	TGTGCCAGCAGCTTAAGGACAGCCGCTGTGGAACTGTTTTTT	TRBV3-1/TRBV3-2	TRBJ1-4	NA	NA
CASSIAGGVYNEQFF	TGTGCCAGTAGTATAGCAGGGGGCGTCTACAATGAGCAGTTCTTC	TRBV19	TRBJ2-1	TRBD1	NA
CASTKAYLKEKLFF	TGTGCCAGCACCAAAGCCTATCTAAAGGAAAAACTGTTTTTT	TRBV6-5	TRBJ1-4	NA	NA
CASGGQAPGLEAFF	TGTGCCAGCGGGGGACAGGCTCCCGGTCTCGAAGCTTTCTTT	TRBV28	TRBJ1-1	TRBD1	once
CASSSTGGYTDTQYF	TGTGCCAGCAGCTCGACAGGGGGTTACACAGATACGCAGTATTTT	TRBV5-8	TRBJ2-3	TRBD1	NA
CASSLDTHRGLEQYF	TGTGCCAGCAGCTTAGATACGCACAGGGGGCTGGAGCAGTACTTC	TRBV11-2	TRBJ2-7	TRBD1	NA
CASSLSGRALDLFNSPLHF	TGTGCCAGCAGTTTATCCGGCAGGGCCTTAGACCTTTTTAATTCACCCCTCCACTTT	TRBV27	TRBJ1-6	NA	NA
CASSTGTGGGKLFF	TGTGCCAGCAGTACCGGGACAGGGGGCGGGAAACTGTTTTTT	TRBV27	TRBJ1-4	TRBD1	NA
CASSEYPDIGYTF	TGTGCCAGCAGTGAATATCCGGACATAGGCTACACCTTC	TRBV25-1	TRBJ1-2	NA	NA
CASSFDRENEQYF	TGTGCCAGCAGCTTTGACAGGGAGAACGAGCAGTACTTC	TRBV7-9	TRBJ2-7	TRBD1	NA
CASSLSHSGANVLTF	TGTGCCAGCAGTCTCAGTCACTCTGGGGCCAACGTCCTGACTTTC	TRBV5-4	TRBJ2-6	NA	once
CASSVGGVAGSSYNEQFF	TGTGCCAGCAGCGTAGGGGGTGTAGCGGGGAGCTCCTACAATGAGCAGTTCTTC	TRBV9	TRBJ2-1	TRBD2	NA
CASSRDKSTDTQYF	TGCGCCAGCAGCCGCGACAAGAGCACAGATACGCAGTATTTT	TRBV5-1	TRBJ2-3	NA	NA
CASSQHRGRQPRGTEAFF	TGTGCCAGCAGCCAACACAGGGGGAGGCAGCCAAGGGGCACTGAAGCTTTCTTT	TRBV4-2	TRBJ1-1	TRBD1	NA
CASSLGAPPGEGYTF	TGCGCCAGCAGCTTGGGGGCCCCTCCCGGGGAGGGCTACACCTTC	TRBV5-1	TRBJ1-2	NA	NA
CASSLLSGGLITDTQYF	TGTGCCAGCAGTTTACTTAGCGGGGGGCTTATCACAGATACGCAGTATTTT	TRBV27	TRBJ2-3	TRBD2	NA
CASSLELAGGETQYF	TGTGCCAGCAGCTTAGAACTAGCGGGGGGTGAGACCCAGTACTTC	TRBV7-9	TRBJ2-5	TRBD2	NA
CASSLAGGPTSEQFF	TGTGCCAGCAGCCTAGCGGGGGGGCCCACTAGTGAGCAGTTCTTC	TRBV3-1/TRBV3-2	TRBJ2-1	TRBD2	NA
CASSETGSPLHF	TGTGCCAGCAGTGAAACGGGTTCACCCCTCCACTTT	TRBV2	TRBJ1-6	NA	few
CAISDGRNYGYTF	TGTGCCATCAGCGATGGCAGAAACTATGGCTACACCTTC	TRBV10-3	TRBJ1-2	NA	NA
CASGTGGTEAFF	TGTGCCAGCGGAACGGGTGGCACTGAAGCTTTCTTT	TRBV28	TRBJ1-1	NA	NA
CASSEAQGAAIYF	TGTGCCAGCAGTGAAGCCCAAGGGGCCGCCATATATTTT	TRBV2	TRBJ1-3	NA	NA
CASSLTGSYEQYF	TGTGCCAGCAGTTTGACAGGATCCTACGAGCAGTACTTC	TRBV27	TRBJ2-7	NA	NA
CASSTSPIANYGYTF	TGTGCCAGCAGCACCTCACCGATAGCTAACTATGGCTACACCTTC	TRBV5-5	TRBJ1-2	NA	NA
CASSIVYGNYGYTF	TGTGCCAGTAGTATAGTTTACGGGAACTATGGCTACACCTTC	TRBV19	TRBJ1-2	NA	NA
CASSPPEATDTQYF	TGTGCCAGCTCACCACCGGAGGCTACAGATACGCAGTATTTT	TRBV18	TRBJ2-3	NA	NA
CAIMADMNTEAFF	TGTGCCATCATGGCAGACATGAACACTGAAGCTTTCTTT	TRBV10-3	TRBJ1-1	NA	NA
CASSQDNASGRTDTQYF	TGTGCCAGCAGCCAGGATAATGCTAGCGGTCGCACAGATACGCAGTATTTT	TRBV3-1/TRBV3-2	TRBJ2-3	TRBD2	NA
CASSYRGWDEQFF	TGTGCCAGCAGCTACAGGGGTTGGGATGAGCAGTTCTTC	TRBV11-3	TRBJ2-1	TRBD1	NA
CASSSPGQANTEAFF	TGTGCCAGCAGTTCCCCGGGACAGGCGAACACTGAAGCTTTCTTT	TRBV6-2/TRBV6-3	TRBJ1-1	TRBD1	NA
CASSPVPGGDYGYTF	TGTGCCAGCAGCCCTGTCCCAGGGGGCGACTATGGCTACACCTTC	TRBV5-4	TRBJ1-2	TRBD1	NA
CASSSPGTGSYEQYF	TGTGCCAGCAGCTCCCCCGGGACAGGCTCCTACGAGCAGTACTTC	TRBV28	TRBJ2-7	TRBD1	NA
CASSLGLQGTYEQYF	TGTGCCAGCAGCTTGGGTTTGCAGGGGACCTACGAGCAGTACTTC	TRBV5-5	TRBJ2-7	NA	once
CASSSAYEQYF	TGTGCCAGCAGCTCGGCCTACGAGCAGTACTTC	TRBV11-2	TRBJ2-7	NA	NA
CASSAGQGGNEQYF	TGTGCCAGCAGCGCAGGACAGGGAGGTAACGAGCAGTACTTC	TRBV5-5	TRBJ2-7	TRBD1	NA
CATASGSYNEQFF	TGTGCCACTGCTAGCGGCTCCTACAATGAGCAGTTCTTC	TRBV27	TRBJ2-1	TRBD2	NA
CASSLNSFYQPQHF	TGCGCCAGCAGCTTGAACAGCTTTTATCAGCCCCAGCATTTT	TRBV5-1	TRBJ1-5	NA	NA
CASSTTSNTEAFF	TGTGCCAGCAGTACAACCTCGAACACTGAAGCTTTCTTT	TRBV28	TRBJ1-1	NA	NA
CASSKAGSRAFF	TGTGCCAGCAGCAAAGCCGGTTCTCGAGCTTTCTTT	TRBV21-1	TRBJ1-1	NA	NA
CATRVRLPRGLKETQYF	TGTGCCACCAGGGTCAGGTTGCCACGAGGACTTAAAGAGACCCAGTACTTC	TRBV24-1	TRBJ2-5	NA	NA
CASSPQDRAGGYTF	TGCGCCAGCAGCCCCCAGGACAGGGCTGGCGGCTACACCTTC	TRBV5-1	TRBJ1-2	TRBD1	NA
CASSYSERGGYNEQFF	TGTGCCAGCAGTTACTCCGAGCGGGGGGGATACAATGAGCAGTTCTTC	TRBV6-5	TRBJ2-1	TRBD2	NA
CASSLWGGGEETQYF	TGTGCCAGCAGCTTGTGGGGGGGAGGGGAAGAGACCCAGTACTTC	TRBV5-4	TRBJ2-5	TRBD2	NA
CASTEGGPLTDTQYF	TGCGCCAGCACCGAGGGGGGGCCGCTCACAGATACGCAGTATTTT	TRBV5-1	TRBJ2-3	NA	NA
CASRGTDTDTQYF	TGTGCCAGCAGAGGGACAGACACAGATACGCAGTATTTT	TRBV6-5	TRBJ2-3	TRBD1	NA
CADPSGLAGGLIYNEQFF	TGTGCCGACCCTTCGGGGCTAGCGGGGGGGCTCATCTACAATGAGCAGTTCTTC	TRBV27	TRBJ2-1	TRBD2	NA